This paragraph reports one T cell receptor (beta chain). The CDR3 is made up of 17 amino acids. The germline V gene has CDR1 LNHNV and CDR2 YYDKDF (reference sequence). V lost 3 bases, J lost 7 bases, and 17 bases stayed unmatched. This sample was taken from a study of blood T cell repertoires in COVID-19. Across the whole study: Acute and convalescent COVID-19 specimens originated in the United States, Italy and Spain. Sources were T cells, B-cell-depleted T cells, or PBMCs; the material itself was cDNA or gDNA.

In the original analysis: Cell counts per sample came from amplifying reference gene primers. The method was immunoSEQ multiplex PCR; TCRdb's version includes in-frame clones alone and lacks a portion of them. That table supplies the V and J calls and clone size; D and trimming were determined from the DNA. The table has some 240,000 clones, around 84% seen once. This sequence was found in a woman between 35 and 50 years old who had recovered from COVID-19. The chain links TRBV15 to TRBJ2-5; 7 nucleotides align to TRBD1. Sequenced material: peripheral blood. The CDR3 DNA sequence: TGTGCCACCAGCAGGCTCCGGGACAGCAATCTTTTGGGGACCCAGTACTTC. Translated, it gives CATSRLRDSNLLGTQYF.